These 8 T cell receptor beta chains were all obtained from the same sample, sequenced in a study of blood T cell repertoires in COVID-19. The data were produced by immunoSEQ multiplex PCR, yet TCRdb's version contains in-frame clones alone and is incomplete. The sample has about 40,000 clones, around 84% seen once. Source material: peripheral blood. The receptors were gathered from a human donor in a cohort sampled during active COVID-19.

The chain employs TRBV5-1 and TRBJ2-7, with TRBD2 identical over 7 bases. Germline V gene sequence: CDR1 SGHRS, CDR2 YFSETQ. Trimming at V came to 4 bases and at J to 3 bases, leaving 7 bases not matched to a gene. CDR3 length: 14 amino acids. The CDR3 reads CASSAGRESYEQYF. The CDR3 bases are TGCGCCAGCAGCGCAGGGAGGGAAAGCTACGAGCAGTACTTC.

The chain links TRBV2 to TRBJ1-5; 8 bases align to TRBD1. The germline V gene encodes CDR1 SNHLY and CDR2 FYNNEI. Germline trimming cut 2 bases from V and 6 bases from J; bases unmatched to any gene: 12. This CDR3 region has 17 residues. CDR3 in amino acids: CASSEQGAPPHTQPQHF. The CDR3, as DNA: TGTGCCAGCAGTGAACAGGGGGCCCCCCCCCACACTCAGCCCCAGCATTTT.

This chain uses TRBV11-3 with TRBJ1-3; tentatively, D is TRBD1 (6 bases). The V end lost 3 bases, the J end lost 0 bases, and 18 bases lay between the germline ends. CDR1 is SGHNT, CDR2 YENEEA, per germline. The CDR3 is 18 amino acids. The CDR3 coding sequence is TGTGCCAGCAGCTTTGAAGCCGGACAGCCTGTCTCTGGAAACACCATATATTTT. Translating gives CASSFEAGQPVSGNTIYF.

Here the CDR3 DNA reads TGTGCCAGCAGGACGGACAGGGGGTCCGGGGAGCTGTTTTTT. It is translated as CASRTDRGSGELFF. V gene TRBV7-9 combines with J gene TRBJ2-2, with 10 bases that match TRBD1. Germline V lookup: CDR1 SEHNR, CDR2 FQNEAQ (reference sequence). There are 14 residues in the CDR3. Trimming cost V 6 bases and J 6 bases; bases outside gene matches: 4.

The V and J genes are TRBV7-2 and TRBJ2-5, with 7 bases fitting TRBD1. The CDR3 sequence is 14 residues long. The V gene end was trimmed by 1 base and the J gene end by 9 bases; junction bases not matched to a gene: 8. Germline V gene data show CDR1 as SGHTA and CDR2 as FQGNSA. This CDR3 is CASSLVAGGVSQYF. As DNA, the CDR3 is TGTGCCAGCAGCTTAGTGGCAGGGGGAGTATCCCAGTACTTC.

The chain carries TRBV7-2 and TRBJ1-6; D is undetermined. The CDR3 is made up of 16 amino acids. CDR1 and CDR2 (germline): SGHTA, FQGNSA. Trimming took off 4 bases at V and 4 bases at J, with 14 bases between the two ends. The CDR3 coding sequence is TGTGCCAGCAGCTCAGGTTGGGCTGGTTATAATTCACCCCTCCACTTT. It encodes CASSSGWAGYNSPLHF.

The chain carries TRBV9 and TRBJ2-1; 10 nucleotides match TRBD1. From germline, CDR1 is SGDLS and CDR2 YYNGEE. This CDR3 has 14 amino acids. Trimming took 6 bases from V and 2 from J; bases not matched to a gene: 2. The CDR3 coding sequence is TGTGCCAGCACGACAGGGGGCACCTACAATGAGCAGTTCTTC. This sequence encodes CASTTGGTYNEQFF. Variable domain in full (rest from reference TRBV9 and TRBJ2-1): DSGVTQTPKHLITATGQRVTLRCSPRSGDLSVYWYQQSLDQGLQFLIQYYNGEERAKGNILERFSAQQFPDLHSELNLSSLELGDSALYFCASTTGGTYNEQFFGPGTRLTVL.

The genes are TRBV9 and TRBJ1-1; 10 nucleotides match TRBD1. Germline values: CDR1 SGDLS, CDR2 YYNGEE. The CDR3 has 16 amino acids. The V and J ends lost 4 bases and 1 base, in that order; junction bases with no gene match: 7. CDR3 in amino acids: CASSRGQGNGNTEAFF. The DNA of the CDR3 is TGTGCCAGCAGCAGGGGACAGGGGAATGGGAACACTGAAGCTTTCTTT.